These T cell receptor beta chains were read from a single sample in a study of T cells after posttransplantation cyclophosphamide. Clones were read by immunoSEQ multiplex PCR, and TCRdb kept only the in-frame ones, dropping some. The table has about 5,900 clones, approximately 83% seen once. Sequences were derived from CD4+ T cells sorted from blood, sampled nearly 360 days after allogeneic stem cell transplant with posttransplant cyclophosphamide. The receptors were gathered from a male patient in his forties or fifties who received an allogeneic stem cell transplant from a related donor and was CMV-positive. Some T cells may be transferred from the graft donor. The CDR3 runs from the conserved cysteine through the conserved F or W. Each record gives: CDR3 length, V gene, J gene, clone size, D gene, CDR3 protein, CDR3 DNA. A D gene is named only where the DNA matches it firmly. Not every row has a clone size; where given, it reads once, few, many or a size class.

cdr3_length: 15
v_call: TRBV7-9
j_call: TRBJ2-7
clone_size: once
d_call: TRBD1
cdr3_aa: CASSQTGGGFYEQYF
cdr3_nt: TGTGCCAGCAGCCAGACAGGGGGAGGCTTCTACGAGCAGTACTTC

cdr3_length: 15
v_call: TRBV6-5
j_call: TRBJ1-1
clone_size: once
d_call: TRBD1
cdr3_aa: CASSRRQGAGTEAFF
cdr3_nt: TGTGCCAGCAGCCGCCGACAGGGGGCGGGCACTGAAGCTTTCTTT

cdr3_length: 14
v_call: TRBV6-1
j_call: TRBJ1-3
clone_size: -
d_call: TRBD1
cdr3_aa: CASRLDREVVTIYF
cdr3_nt: TGTGCCAGCAGACTGGACAGGGAAGTGGTAACCATATATTTT

cdr3_length: 15
v_call: TRBV4-1
j_call: TRBJ2-7
clone_size: -
d_call: TRBD2
cdr3_aa: CASSQQGLAAYEQYF
cdr3_nt: TGCGCCAGCAGCCAACAGGGACTAGCGGCCTACGAGCAGTACTTC

cdr3_length: 17
v_call: TRBV6-1
j_call: TRBJ1-2
clone_size: few
d_call: -
cdr3_aa: CASSEAQRQAATRGYTF
cdr3_nt: TGTGCCAGCAGTGAAGCCCAAAGACAGGCCGCCACGAGGGGCTACACCTTC

cdr3_length: 13
v_call: TRBV2
j_call: TRBJ2-7
clone_size: -
d_call: TRBD1
cdr3_aa: CASNRDRGYEQYF
cdr3_nt: TGTGCCAGCAACCGGGACAGGGGCTACGAGCAGTACTTC

cdr3_length: 14
v_call: TRBV7-8
j_call: TRBJ2-7
clone_size: -
d_call: -
cdr3_aa: CASSLGDRSYEQYF
cdr3_nt: TGTGCCAGCAGCTTAGGCGACAGGTCCTACGAGCAGTACTTC

cdr3_length: 15
v_call: TRBV6-4
j_call: TRBJ2-3
clone_size: -
d_call: TRBD2
cdr3_aa: CASSSRTSGTDTQYF
cdr3_nt: TGTGCCAGCAGTTCGCGGACTAGCGGCACAGATACGCAGTATTTT

cdr3_length: 14
v_call: TRBV10-2
j_call: TRBJ2-7
clone_size: -
d_call: TRBD1
cdr3_aa: CASRRWDSSYEQYF
cdr3_nt: TGCGCCAGCAGAAGGTGGGACAGTTCCTACGAGCAGTACTTC

cdr3_length: 15
v_call: TRBV19
j_call: TRBJ1-3
clone_size: once
d_call: -
cdr3_aa: CASSRLFSSGNTIYF
cdr3_nt: TGTGCCAGTAGCCGACTCTTTTCGAGCGGAAACACCATATATTTT

cdr3_length: 17
v_call: TRBV5-1
j_call: TRBJ2-1
clone_size: -
d_call: TRBD2
cdr3_aa: CASSPGTSGNIYNEQFF
cdr3_nt: TGCGCCAGCAGCCCCGGGACTAGCGGGAACATTTACAATGAGCAGTTCTTC

cdr3_length: 14
v_call: TRBV6-5
j_call: TRBJ1-1
clone_size: -
d_call: -
cdr3_aa: CASSLAGMNTEAFF
cdr3_nt: TGTGCCAGCTCCCTAGCAGGAATGAACACTGAAGCTTTCTTT

cdr3_length: 14
v_call: TRBV7-3
j_call: TRBJ2-1
clone_size: -
d_call: TRBD1
cdr3_aa: CASSLDPGGNEQFF
cdr3_nt: TGTGCCAGCAGCTTAGATCCAGGGGGCAATGAGCAGTTCTTC

cdr3_length: 16
v_call: TRBV11-2
j_call: TRBJ2-3
clone_size: -
d_call: TRBD2
cdr3_aa: CASSSFGTMSTDTQYF
cdr3_nt: TGTGCCAGCAGCTCCTTTGGGACTATGTCCACAGATACGCAGTATTTT

cdr3_length: 16
v_call: TRBV11-2
j_call: TRBJ2-3
clone_size: -
d_call: TRBD2
cdr3_aa: CASRRGLAGGPYTQYF
cdr3_nt: TGTGCCAGCAGGAGGGGACTAGCGGGAGGGCCCTATACGCAGTATTTT

cdr3_length: 13
v_call: TRBV5-1
j_call: TRBJ1-1
clone_size: -
d_call: TRBD1
cdr3_aa: CASSEGQGTEAFF
cdr3_nt: TGCGCCAGCAGCGAGGGACAGGGCACTGAAGCTTTCTTT

cdr3_length: 16
v_call: TRBV10-1
j_call: TRBJ2-1
clone_size: -
d_call: -
cdr3_aa: CASSEHAQVPYNEQFF
cdr3_nt: TGCGCCAGCAGTGAGCATGCACAGGTCCCCTACAATGAGCAGTTCTTC